This TCR beta chain was sequenced for a study of blood T cell repertoires in COVID-19 (TCRdb year 2020). In the study overall: Samples covering the acute and convalescent phases of COVID-19 were provided by collaborators in the United States, Italy and Spain. The prospective study material was composed of cDNA or gDNA derived from T cells, B-cell-depleted T cells, or PBMCs. Deeply sampled blood TCRbeta repertoires from subjects exposed to, actively infected with, or recovered from COVID-19 were included in the dataset. The repertoires were released in a freely available public database meant as a resource for research on the immune response to SARS-CoV-2. Samples were obtained from the ongoing ImmuneRACE study (first 160 participants) and from 1,254 subjects provided by 6 global collaborators. A de-identified subject ID, COVID-19 status, age in years and sex were almost always included in the sample metadata. Where available, HLA class I and class II types were taken from metadata supplied by the sample provider and were not determined by assay-based typing.

As concerns this clone: There is no known antigen for this receptor. No quality values exist for individual bases; no much larger clone is one base distant.

Results the study describes overall, beyond this receptor: The amount of clinical and demographic metadata varied by source and participant and was provided uncurated.

The CDR3 spans 16 residues, from the cysteine through the phenylalanine. Of all the DNA, just the CDR3 is kept, 48 bases in frame from base 1. The CDR1 and CDR2 encoded by the germline V gene are LGHNA and YSLEER. The junction shows trimming of 1 base on V and 0 bases on J, and the gene matches do not reach 6 bases of it. The immunoSEQ Assay, a bias-controlled multiplex PCR, was used to amplify TCRbeta CDR3 regions from genomic DNA. On the authors' methods: The number of nucleated cells in each sample was estimated from the amplification of reference gene primers within the assay. To quantify the absolute abundance of each unique TCRbeta CDR3 rearrangement, sequence reads were collapsed and filtered. For each sample, productive Simpson clonality was calculated by taking the square root of Simpson's diversity index across productive rearrangements. TCRdb retrieved this table from immuneACCESS and kept in-frame rearrangements only. Not all clones are present; in checked studies, unresolved V genes account for under half, and no reason is known for the remainder. V, J and clone size reflect that table, while D and trimming were determined from the DNA. This sample lists roughly 250,000 clones; about nine tenths were detected once. Nearly 6.5% of the sample belongs to the ten largest clones.

Enrolling through a virtual design, the prospective study's participants ranged in age from roughly 18 to 95 years and lived across 24 United States geographic areas. In the prospective study, participants were assigned to cohorts based on the clinical history participants reported in a screening survey and a study questionnaire. Each participant in the prospective study had whole blood, serum and a nasopharyngeal or oropharyngeal swab collected by mobile phlebotomists. Participants in the prospective study had the option to provide additional blood draws and questionnaires over a roughly 2-month period. Blood samples from the prospective study were shipped frozen or at room temperature prior to DNA extraction.

Sequences were obtained from PBMCs or T cells enriched from blood (not recorded which). The clonotype originates from a woman aged 30 to 39 with acute COVID-19. The chain is made from TRBV4-3 and TRBJ2-7, with 7 central nucleotides matching TRBD1. The DNA sequence follows: TGCGCCAGCAGCCAAGGGACGGACAGGAGCTCCTACGAGCAGTACTTC. Translated, this gives CASSQGTDRSSYEQYF.